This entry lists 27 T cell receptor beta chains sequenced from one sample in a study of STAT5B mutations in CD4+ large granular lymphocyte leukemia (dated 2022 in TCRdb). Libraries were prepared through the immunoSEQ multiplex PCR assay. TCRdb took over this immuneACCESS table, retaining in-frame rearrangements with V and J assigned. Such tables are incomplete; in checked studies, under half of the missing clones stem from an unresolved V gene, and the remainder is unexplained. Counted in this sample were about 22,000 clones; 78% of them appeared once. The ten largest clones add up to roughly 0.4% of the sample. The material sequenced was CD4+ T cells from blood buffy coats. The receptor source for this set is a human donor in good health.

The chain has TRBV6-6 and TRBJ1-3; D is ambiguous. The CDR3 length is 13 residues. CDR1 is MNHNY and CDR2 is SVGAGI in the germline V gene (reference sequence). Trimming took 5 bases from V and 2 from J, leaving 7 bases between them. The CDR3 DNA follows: TGTGCCAGCAGTCTCCGGACTGGAAACACCATATATTTT. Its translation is CASSLRTGNTIYF.

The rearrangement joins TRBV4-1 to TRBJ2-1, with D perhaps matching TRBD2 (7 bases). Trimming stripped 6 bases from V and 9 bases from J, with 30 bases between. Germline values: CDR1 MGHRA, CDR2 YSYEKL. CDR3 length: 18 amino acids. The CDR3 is CASSQGPPYGGRASEQFF. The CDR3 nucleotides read TGCGCCAGCAGTCAGGGGCCCCCTTACGGGGGGCGCGCGAGTGAGCAGTTCTTC.

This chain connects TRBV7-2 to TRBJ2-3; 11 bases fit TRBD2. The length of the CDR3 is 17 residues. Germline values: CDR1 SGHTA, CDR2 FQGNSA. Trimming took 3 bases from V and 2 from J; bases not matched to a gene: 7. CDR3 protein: CASSFAGLADPTDTQYF. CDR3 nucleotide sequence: TGTGCCAGCAGCTTCGCGGGACTAGCGGACCCCACAGATACGCAGTATTTT.

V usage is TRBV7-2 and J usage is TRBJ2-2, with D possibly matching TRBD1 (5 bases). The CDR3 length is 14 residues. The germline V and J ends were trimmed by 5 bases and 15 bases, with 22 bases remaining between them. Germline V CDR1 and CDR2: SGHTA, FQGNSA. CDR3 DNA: TGTGCCAGCAGCCCACCGGCGAACACAGGTTTGATGTTTTTT. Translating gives CASSPPANTGLMFF.

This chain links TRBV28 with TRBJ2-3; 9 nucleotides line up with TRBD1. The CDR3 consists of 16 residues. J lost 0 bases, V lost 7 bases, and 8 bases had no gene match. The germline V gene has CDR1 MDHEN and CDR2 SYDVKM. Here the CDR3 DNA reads TGTGCCAGCAATGGGGGGGACAGGGCTAGCACAGATACGCAGTATTTT. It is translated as CASNGGDRASTDTQYF.

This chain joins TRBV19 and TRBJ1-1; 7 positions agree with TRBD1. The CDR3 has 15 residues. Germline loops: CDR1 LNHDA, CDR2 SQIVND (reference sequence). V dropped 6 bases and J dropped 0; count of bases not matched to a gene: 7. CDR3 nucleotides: TGTGCCAGTAGCCCCGGACAGGTCATGAACACTGAAGCTTTCTTT. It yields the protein CASSPGQVMNTEAFF.

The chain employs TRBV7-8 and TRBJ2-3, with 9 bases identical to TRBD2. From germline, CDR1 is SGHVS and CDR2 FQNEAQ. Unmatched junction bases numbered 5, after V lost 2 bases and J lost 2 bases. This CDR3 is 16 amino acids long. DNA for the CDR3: TGTGCCAGCAGCTTAAGGGCTAGCGGGGCCACAGATACGCAGTATTTT. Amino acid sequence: CASSLRASGATDTQYF.

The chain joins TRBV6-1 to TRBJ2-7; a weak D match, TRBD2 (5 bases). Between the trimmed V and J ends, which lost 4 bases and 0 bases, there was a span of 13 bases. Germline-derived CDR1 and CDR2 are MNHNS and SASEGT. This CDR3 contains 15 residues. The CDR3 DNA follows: TGTGCCAGCAGTGTGGAGGCCACTTTCTCCTACGAGCAGTACTTC. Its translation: CASSVEATFSYEQYF.

The CDR3, as DNA: TGTGCCTGGAGTACTAGCGGGAGCAACGAGCAGTACTTC. It translates to CAWSTSGSNEQYF. J is TRBJ2-7 and V is TRBV30; 11 bases line up with TRBD2. Germline lookup yields CDR1 GTSNPN and CDR2 SVGIG (reference sequence). This CDR3 has 13 amino acids. The V and J ends lost 2 bases and 5 bases, in that order; junction bases with no gene match: 2.

In DNA, the CDR3 is TGTGCCTGGACTCCGGGACAGGGAAGCCAAGAGACCCAGTACTTC. It translates to CAWTPGQGSQETQYF. The chain recombines TRBV30 with TRBJ2-5, with 9 bases lining up with TRBD1. The ends lost 4 bases at V and 1 base at J; junction bases unmatched: 7. CDR3 size: 15 residues. CDR1 is GTSNPN, CDR2 SVGIG, per germline (reference sequence).

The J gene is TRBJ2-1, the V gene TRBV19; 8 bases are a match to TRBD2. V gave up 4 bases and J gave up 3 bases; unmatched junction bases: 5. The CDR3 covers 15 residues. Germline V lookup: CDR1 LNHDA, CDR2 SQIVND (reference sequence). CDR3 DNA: TGTGCCAGTAGTACGCCCGCGGGGGGCTACAATGAGCAGTTCTTC. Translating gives CASSTPAGGYNEQFF.

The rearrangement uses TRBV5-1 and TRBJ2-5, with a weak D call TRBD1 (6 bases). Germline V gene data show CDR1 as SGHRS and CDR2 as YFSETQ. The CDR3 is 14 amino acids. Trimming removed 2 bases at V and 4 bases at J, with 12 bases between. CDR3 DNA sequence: TGCGCCAGCAGCTTACAGGGTACGGGAGAGACCCAGTACTTC. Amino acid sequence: CASSLQGTGETQYF.

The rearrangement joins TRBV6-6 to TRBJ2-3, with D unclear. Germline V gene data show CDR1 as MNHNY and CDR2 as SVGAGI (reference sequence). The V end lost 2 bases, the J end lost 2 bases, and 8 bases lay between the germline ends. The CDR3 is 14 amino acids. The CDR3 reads CASSYPGPTDTQYF. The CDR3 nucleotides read TGTGCCAGCAGTTACCCCGGACCCACAGATACGCAGTATTTT.

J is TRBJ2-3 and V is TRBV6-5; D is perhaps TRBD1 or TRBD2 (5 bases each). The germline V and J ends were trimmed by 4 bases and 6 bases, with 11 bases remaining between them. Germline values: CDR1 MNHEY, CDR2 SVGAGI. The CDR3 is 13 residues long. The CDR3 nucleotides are TGTGCCAGCAGTTGGGGGTTGCGGGATACGCAGTATTTT. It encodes CASSWGLRDTQYF.

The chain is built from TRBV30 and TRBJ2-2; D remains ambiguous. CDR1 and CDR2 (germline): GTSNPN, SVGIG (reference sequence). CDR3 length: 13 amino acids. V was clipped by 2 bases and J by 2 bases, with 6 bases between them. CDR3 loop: CAWSSLNTGELFF. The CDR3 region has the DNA TGTGCCTGGAGTAGCCTTAACACCGGGGAGCTGTTTTTT.

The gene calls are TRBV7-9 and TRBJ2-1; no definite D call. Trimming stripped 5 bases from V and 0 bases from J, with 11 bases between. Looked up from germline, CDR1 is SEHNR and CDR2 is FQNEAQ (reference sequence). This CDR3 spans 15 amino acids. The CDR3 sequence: CASSGSRNSYNEQFF. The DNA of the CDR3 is TGTGCCAGCAGCGGAAGCAGAAACTCCTACAATGAGCAGTTCTTC. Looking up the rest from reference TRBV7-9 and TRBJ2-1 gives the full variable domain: DTGVSQNPRHKITKRGQNVTFRCDPISEHNRLYWYRQTLGQGPEFLTYFQNEAQLEKSRLLSDRFSAERPKGSFSTLEIQRTEQGDSAMYLCASSGSRNSYNEQFFGPGTRLTVL.

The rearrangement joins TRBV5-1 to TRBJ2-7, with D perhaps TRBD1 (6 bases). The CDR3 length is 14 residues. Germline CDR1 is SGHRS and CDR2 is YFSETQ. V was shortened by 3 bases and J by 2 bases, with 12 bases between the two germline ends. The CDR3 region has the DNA TGCGCCAGCAGCTCCGGGACAAATACCTACGAGCAGTACTTC. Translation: CASSSGTNTYEQYF.

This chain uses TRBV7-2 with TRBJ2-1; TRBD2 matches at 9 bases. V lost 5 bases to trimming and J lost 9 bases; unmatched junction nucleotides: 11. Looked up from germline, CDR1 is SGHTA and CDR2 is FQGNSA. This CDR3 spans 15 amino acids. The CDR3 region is CASSAEFGGGVEQFF. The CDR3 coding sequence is TGTGCCAGCAGCGCGGAGTTCGGCGGGGGGGTTGAGCAGTTCTTC.

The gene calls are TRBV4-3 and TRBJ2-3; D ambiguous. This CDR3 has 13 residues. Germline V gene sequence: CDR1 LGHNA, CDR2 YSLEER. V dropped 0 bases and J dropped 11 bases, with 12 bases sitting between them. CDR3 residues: CASSQEFDQQQYF. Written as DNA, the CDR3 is TGCGCCAGCAGCCAAGAGTTCGACCAGCAGCAGTATTTT.

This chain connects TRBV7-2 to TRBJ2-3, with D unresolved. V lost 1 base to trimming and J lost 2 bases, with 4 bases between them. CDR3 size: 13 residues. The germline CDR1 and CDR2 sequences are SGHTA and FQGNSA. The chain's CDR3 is CASSLVDTDTQYF. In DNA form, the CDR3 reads TGTGCCAGCAGCTTAGTAGACACAGATACGCAGTATTTT.

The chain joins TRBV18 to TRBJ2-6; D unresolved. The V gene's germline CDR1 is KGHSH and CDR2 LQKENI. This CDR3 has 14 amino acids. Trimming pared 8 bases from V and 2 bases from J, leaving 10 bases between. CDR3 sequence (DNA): TGTGCCAGCACTACGAAGACTGGGGCCAACGTCCTGACTTTC. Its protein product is CASTTKTGANVLTF.

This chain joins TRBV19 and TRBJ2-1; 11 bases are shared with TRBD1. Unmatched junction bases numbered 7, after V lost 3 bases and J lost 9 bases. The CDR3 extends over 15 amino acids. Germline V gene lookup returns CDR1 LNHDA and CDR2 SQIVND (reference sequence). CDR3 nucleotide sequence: TGTGCCAGTAGTATTGGACAGGGGGCGTTGGGTGAGCAGTTCTTC. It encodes CASSIGQGALGEQFF.

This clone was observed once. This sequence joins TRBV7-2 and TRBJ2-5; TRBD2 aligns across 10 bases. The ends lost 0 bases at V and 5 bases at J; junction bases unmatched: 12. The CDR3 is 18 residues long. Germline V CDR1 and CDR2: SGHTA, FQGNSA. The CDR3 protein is CASSLAFGSGGPRETQYF. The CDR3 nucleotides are TGTGCCAGCAGCTTAGCATTCGGTAGCGGGGGGCCTAGGGAGACCCAGTACTTC. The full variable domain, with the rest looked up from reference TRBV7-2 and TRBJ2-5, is GAGVSQSPSNKVTEKGKDVELRCDPISGHTALYWYRQSLGQGLEFLIYFQGNSAPDKSGLPSDRFSAERTGGSVSTLTIQRTQQEDSAVYLCASSLAFGSGGPRETQYFGPGTRLLVL.

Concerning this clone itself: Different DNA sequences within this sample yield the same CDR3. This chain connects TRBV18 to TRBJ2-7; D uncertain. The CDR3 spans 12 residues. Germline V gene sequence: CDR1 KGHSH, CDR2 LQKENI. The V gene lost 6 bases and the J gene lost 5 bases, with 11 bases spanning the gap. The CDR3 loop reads CASSPSSDEQYF. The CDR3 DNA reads TGTGCCAGCTCCCCCTCCAGTGACGAGCAGTACTTC.

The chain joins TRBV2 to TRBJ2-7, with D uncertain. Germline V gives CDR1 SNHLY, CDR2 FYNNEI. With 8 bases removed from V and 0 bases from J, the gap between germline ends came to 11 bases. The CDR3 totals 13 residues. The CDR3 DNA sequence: TGTGCCAGCGGAACAGTGAGCTCCTACGAGCAGTACTTC. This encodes CASGTVSSYEQYF.

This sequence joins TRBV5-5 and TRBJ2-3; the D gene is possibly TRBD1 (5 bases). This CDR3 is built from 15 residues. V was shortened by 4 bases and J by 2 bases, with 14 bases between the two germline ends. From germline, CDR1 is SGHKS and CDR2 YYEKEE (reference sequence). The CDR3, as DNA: TGTGCCAGCAGCCACCCCAGGGCGGACACAGATACGCAGTATTTT. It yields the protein CASSHPRADTDTQYF. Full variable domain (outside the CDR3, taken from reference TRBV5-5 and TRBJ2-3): DAGVTQSPTHLIKTRGQQVTLRCSPISGHKSVSWYQQVLGQGPQFIFQYYEKEERGRGNFPDRFSARQFPNYSSELNVNALLLGDSALYLCASSHPRADTDTQYFGPGTRLTVL.

CDR3 region: CASSGGHLYNEQFF. The CDR3 DNA reads TGTGCCAGCAGCGGGGGACACCTCTACAATGAGCAGTTCTTC. The chain has TRBV5-4 and TRBJ2-1; a weak D match, TRBD1 (6 bases). V was cut by 4 bases and J by 3 bases, with 11 bases left in between. The germline V gene has CDR1 SGHNT and CDR2 YYREEE (reference sequence). This CDR3 has 14 residues.